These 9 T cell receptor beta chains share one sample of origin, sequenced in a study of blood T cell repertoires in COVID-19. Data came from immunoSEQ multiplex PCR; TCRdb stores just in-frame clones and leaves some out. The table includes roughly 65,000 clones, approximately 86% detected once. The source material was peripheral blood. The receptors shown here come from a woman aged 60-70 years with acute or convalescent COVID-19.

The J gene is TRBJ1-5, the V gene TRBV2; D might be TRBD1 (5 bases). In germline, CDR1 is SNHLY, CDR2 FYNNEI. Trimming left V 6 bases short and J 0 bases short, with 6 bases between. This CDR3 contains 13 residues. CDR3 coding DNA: TGTGCCAGCAGGGGGCTTAGCAATCAGCCCCAGCATTTT. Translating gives CASRGLSNQPQHF.

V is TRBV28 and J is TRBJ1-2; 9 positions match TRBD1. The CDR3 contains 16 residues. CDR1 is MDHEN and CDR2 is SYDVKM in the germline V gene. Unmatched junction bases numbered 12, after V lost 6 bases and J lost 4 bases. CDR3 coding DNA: TGTGCCAGCAGGGTCACAGGGGGCAGGGGGGCCTATGGCTACACCTTC. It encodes CASRVTGGRGAYGYTF.

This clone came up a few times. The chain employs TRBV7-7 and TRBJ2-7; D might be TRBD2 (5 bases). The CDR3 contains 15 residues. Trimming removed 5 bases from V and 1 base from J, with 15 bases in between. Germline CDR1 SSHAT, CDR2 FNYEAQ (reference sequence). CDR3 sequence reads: CASSPDRGPSYEQYF. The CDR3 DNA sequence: TGTGCCAGCAGCCCCGACCGCGGGCCATCCTACGAGCAGTACTTC.

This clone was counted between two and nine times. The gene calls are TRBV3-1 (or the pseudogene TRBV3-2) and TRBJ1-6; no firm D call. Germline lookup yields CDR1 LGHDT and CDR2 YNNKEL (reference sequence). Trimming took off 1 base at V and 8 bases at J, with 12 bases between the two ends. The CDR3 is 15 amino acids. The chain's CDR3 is CASSQVRGVDSPLHF. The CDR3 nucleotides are TGTGCCAGCAGCCAAGTTCGGGGAGTAGATTCACCCCTCCACTTT.

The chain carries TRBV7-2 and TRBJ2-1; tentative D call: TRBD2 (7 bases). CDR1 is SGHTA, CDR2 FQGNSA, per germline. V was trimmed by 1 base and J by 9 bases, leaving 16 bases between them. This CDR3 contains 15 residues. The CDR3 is CASSLDPGRGGEQFF. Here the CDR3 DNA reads TGTGCCAGCAGCTTAGACCCCGGTAGGGGGGGTGAGCAGTTCTTC.

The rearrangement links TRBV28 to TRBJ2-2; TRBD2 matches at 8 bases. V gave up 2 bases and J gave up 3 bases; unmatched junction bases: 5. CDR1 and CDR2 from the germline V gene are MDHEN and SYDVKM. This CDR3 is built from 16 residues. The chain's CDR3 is CASSLVSGGDTGELFF. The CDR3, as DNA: TGTGCCAGCAGTTTAGTCTCGGGGGGGGACACCGGGGAGCTGTTTTTT. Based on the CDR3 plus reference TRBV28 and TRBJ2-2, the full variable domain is DVKVTQSSRYLVKRTGEKVFLECVQDMDHENMFWYRQDPGLGLRLIYFSYDVKMKEKGDIPEGYSVSREKKERFSLILESASTNQTSMYLCASSLVSGGDTGELFFGEGSRLTVL.

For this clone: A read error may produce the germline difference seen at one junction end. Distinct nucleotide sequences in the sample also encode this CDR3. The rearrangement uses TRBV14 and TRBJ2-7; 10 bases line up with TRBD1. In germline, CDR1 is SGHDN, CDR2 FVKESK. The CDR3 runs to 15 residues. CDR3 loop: CASSVGTGVTYEQYF. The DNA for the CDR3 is TGTGCCAGCAGCGTCGGGACAGGGGTCACCTACGAGCAGTATTTC.

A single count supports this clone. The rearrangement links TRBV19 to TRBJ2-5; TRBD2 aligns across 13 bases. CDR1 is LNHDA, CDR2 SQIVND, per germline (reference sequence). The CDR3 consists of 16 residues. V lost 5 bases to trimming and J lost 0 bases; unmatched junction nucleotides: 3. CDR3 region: CASSLGLAGNQETQYF. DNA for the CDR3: TGTGCCAGTAGTCTGGGACTAGCGGGGAACCAAGAGACCCAGTACTTC.

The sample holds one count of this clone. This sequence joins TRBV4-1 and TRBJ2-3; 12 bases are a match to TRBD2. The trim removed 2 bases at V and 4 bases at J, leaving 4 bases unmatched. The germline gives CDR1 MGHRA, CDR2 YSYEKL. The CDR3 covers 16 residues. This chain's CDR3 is CASSQRTSGVADTQYF. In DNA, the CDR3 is TGCGCCAGCAGCCAAAGGACTAGCGGGGTTGCAGATACGCAGTATTTT.